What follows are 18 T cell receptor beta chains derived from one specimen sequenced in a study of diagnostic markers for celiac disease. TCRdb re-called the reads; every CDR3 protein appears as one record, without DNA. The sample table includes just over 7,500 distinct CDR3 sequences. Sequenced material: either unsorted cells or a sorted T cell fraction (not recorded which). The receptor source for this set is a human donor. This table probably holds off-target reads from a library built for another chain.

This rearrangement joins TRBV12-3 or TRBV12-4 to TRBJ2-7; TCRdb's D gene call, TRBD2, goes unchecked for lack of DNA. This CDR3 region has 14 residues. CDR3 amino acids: CASSLTSGRSEQYF.

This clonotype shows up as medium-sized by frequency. The CDR3: CASSSGLEKETQYF. The rearrangement links TRBV5-4 to TRBJ2-5; TCRdb gives TRBD1 as the D gene, but with no DNA this cannot be confirmed. The germline gives CDR1 SGHNT, CDR2 YYREEE (reference sequence). The CDR3 has 14 amino acids.

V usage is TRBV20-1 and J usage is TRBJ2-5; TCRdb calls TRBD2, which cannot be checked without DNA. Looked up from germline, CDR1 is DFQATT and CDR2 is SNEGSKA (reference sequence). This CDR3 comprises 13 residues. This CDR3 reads CSGGLVGLETQYF.

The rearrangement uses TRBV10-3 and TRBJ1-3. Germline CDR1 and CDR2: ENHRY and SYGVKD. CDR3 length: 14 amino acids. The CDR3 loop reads CAISEDSPGNTIYF.

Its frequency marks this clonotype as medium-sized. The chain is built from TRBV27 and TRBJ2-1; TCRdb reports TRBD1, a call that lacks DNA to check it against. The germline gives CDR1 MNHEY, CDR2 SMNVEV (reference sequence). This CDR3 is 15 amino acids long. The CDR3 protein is CASSLIGTGDNEQFF.

The CDR3 reads CASSLLRGPTDTQYF. V gene TRBV7-9 combines with J gene TRBJ2-3; TCRdb proposes TRBD1, but this gene call is untestable without DNA. The length of the CDR3 is 15 residues. Per germline, CDR1 SEHNR and CDR2 FQNEAQ (reference sequence). The full variable domain, its missing parts supplied by reference TRBV7-9 and TRBJ2-3, is DTGVSQNPRHKITKRGQNVTFRCDPISEHNRLYWYRQTLGQGPEFLTYFQNEAQLEKSRLLSDRFSAERPKGSFSTLEIQRTEQGDSAMYLCASSLLRGPTDTQYFGPGTRLTVL.

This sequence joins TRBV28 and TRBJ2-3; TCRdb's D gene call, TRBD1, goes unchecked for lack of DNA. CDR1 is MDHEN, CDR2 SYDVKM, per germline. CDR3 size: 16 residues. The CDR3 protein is CASSFIDRASTDTQYF. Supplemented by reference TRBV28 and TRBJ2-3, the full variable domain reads DVKVTQSSRYLVKRTGEKVFLECVQDMDHENMFWYRQDPGLGLRLIYFSYDVKMKEKGDIPEGYSVSREKKERFSLILESASTNQTSMYLCASSFIDRASTDTQYFGPGTRLTVL.

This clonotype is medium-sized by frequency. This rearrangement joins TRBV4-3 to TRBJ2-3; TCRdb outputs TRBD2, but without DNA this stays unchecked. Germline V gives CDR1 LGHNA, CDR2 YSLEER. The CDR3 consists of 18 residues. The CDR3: CASSQESSSGSDVDTQYF.

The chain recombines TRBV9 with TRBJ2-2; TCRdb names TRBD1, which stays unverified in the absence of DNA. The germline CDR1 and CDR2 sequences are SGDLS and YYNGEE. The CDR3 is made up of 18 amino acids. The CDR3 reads CASSVRWVRGRTPGSCFF.

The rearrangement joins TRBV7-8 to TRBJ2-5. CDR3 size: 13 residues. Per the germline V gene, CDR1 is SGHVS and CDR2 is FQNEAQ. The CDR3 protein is CASSLRRQETQYF.

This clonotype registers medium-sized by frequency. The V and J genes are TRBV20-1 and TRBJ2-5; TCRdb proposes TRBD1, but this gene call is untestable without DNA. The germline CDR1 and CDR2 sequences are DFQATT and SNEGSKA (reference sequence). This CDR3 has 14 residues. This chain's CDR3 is CSAETGTGYETQYF.

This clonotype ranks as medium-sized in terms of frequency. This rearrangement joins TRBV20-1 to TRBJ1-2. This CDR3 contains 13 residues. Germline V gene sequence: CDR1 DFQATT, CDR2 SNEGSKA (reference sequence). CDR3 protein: CSAKRDLGYGYTF.

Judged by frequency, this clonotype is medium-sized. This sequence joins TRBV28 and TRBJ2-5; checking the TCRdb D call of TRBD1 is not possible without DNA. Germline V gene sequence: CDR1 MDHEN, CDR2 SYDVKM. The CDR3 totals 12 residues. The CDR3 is CASKGGYETQYF.

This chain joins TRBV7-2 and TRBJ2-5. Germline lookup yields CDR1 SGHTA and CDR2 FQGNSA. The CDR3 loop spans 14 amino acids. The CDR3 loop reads CASSLGRRQETQYF.

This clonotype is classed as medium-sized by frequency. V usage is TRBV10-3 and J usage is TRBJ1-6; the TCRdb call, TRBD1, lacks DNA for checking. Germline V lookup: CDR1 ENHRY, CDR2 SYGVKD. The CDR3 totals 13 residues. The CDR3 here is CAISESSGSPLHF.

The CDR3 loop reads CASSFNGDTQYF. The chain is built from TRBV3-1 and TRBJ2-3. Germline V gene lookup returns CDR1 LGHDT and CDR2 YNNKEL (reference sequence). The CDR3 loop spans 12 amino acids.

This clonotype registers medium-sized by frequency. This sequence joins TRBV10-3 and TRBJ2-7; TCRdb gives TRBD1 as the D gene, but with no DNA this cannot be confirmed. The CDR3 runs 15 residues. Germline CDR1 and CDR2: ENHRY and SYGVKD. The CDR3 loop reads CAISESTEREVEQYF.

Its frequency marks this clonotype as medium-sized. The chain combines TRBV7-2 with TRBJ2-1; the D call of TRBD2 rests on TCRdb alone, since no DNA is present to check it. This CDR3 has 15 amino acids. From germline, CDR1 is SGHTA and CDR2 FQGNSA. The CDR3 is CASSQPRSMKVEQFF.